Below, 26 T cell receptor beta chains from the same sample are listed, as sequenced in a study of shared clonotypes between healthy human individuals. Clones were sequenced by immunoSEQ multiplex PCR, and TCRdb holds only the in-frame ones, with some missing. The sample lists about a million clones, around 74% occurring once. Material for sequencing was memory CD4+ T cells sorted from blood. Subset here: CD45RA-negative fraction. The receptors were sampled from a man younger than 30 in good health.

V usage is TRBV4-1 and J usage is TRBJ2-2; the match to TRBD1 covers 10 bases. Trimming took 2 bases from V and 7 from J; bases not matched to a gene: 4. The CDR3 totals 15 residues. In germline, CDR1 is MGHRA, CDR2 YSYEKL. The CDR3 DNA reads TGCGCCAGCAGCCAATTTGGGACAGGGGACGGGGAGCTGTTTTTT. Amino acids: CASSQFGTGDGELFF.

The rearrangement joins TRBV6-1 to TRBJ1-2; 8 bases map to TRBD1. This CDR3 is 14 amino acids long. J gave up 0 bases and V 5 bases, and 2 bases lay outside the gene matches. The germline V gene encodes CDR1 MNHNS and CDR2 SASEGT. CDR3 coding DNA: TGTGCCAGCAGTCAGACAGGGGCTAACTATGGCTACACCTTC. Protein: CASSQTGANYGYTF.

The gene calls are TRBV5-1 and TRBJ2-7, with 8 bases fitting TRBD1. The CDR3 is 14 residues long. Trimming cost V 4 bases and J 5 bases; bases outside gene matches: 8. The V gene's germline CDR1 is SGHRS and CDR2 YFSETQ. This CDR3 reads CASSPGTGRNEQYF. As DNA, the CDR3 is TGCGCCAGCAGCCCCGGGACAGGTCGGAACGAGCAGTACTTC.

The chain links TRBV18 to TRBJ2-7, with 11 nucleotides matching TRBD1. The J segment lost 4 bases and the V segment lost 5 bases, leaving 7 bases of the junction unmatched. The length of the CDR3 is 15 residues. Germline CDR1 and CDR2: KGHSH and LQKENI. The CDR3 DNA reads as TGTGCCAGCTCAAAGGACAGGGGGCTAGGATACGAGCAGTACTTC. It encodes CASSKDRGLGYEQYF. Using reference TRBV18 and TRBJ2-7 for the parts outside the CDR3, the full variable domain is NAGVMQNPRHLVRRRGQEARLRCSPMKGHSHVYWYRQLPEEGLKFMVYLQKENIIDESGMPKERFSAEFPKEGPSILRIQQVVRGDSAAYFCASSKDRGLGYEQYFGPGTRLTVT.

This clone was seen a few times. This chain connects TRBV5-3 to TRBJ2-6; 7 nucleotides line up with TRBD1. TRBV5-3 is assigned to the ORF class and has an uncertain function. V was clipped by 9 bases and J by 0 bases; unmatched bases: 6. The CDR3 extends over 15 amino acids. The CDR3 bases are TGTGCCACCCCGGGACAGAGCTCTGGGGCCAACGTCCTGACTTTC. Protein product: CATPGQSSGANVLTF.

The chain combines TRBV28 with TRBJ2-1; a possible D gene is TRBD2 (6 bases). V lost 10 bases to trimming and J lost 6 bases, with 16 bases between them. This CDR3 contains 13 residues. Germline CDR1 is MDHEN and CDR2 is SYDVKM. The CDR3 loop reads CATKKGGINEQFF. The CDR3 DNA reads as TGTGCCACCAAGAAGGGCGGGATCAATGAGCAGTTCTTC.

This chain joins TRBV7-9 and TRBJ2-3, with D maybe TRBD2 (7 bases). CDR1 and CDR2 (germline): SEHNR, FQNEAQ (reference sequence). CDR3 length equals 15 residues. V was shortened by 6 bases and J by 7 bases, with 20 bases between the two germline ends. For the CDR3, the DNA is TGTGCCAGCAGGAGCGACGGGGGGCACCACCATACGCAGTATTTT. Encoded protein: CASRSDGGHHHTQYF.

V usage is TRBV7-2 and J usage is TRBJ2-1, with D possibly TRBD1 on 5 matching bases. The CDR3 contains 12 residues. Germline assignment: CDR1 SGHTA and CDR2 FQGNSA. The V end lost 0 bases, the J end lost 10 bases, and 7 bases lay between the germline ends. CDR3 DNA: TGTGCCAGCAGCTTAGCAGGACAAGAGCAGTTCTTC. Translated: CASSLAGQEQFF.

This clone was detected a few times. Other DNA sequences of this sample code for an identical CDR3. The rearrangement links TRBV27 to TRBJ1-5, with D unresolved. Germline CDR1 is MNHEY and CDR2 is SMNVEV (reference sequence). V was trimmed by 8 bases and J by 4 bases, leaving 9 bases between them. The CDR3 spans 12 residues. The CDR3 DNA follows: TGTGCCAGCCGGAGTGGGAATCAGCCCCAGCATTTT. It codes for CASRSGNQPQHF.

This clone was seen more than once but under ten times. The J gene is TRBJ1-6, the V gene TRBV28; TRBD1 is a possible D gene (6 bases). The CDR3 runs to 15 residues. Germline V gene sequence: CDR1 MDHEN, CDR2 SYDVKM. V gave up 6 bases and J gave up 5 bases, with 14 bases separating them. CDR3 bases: TGTGCCAGCAGAGCACAGGGAGTTGATAATTCACCCCTCCACTTT. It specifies CASRAQGVDNSPLHF.

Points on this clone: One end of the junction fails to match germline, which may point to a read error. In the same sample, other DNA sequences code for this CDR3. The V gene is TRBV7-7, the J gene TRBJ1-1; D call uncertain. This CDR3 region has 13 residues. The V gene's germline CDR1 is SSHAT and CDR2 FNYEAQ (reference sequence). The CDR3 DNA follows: TGTGCTAGCAGCTTCTCTCTGAACACTGAAGCTTTCTTT. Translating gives CASSFSLNTEAFF. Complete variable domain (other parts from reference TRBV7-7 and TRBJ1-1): GAGVSQSPRYKVTKRGQDVTLRCDPISSHATLYWYQQALGQGPEFLTYFNYEAQPDKSGLPSDRFSAERPEGSISTLTIQRTEQRDSAMYRCASSFSLNTEAFFGQGTRLTVV.

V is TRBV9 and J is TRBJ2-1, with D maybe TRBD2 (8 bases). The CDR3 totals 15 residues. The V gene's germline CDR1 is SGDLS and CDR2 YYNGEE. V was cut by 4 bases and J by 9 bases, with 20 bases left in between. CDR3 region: CASSRTGPAGGEQFF. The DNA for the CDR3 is TGTGCCAGCAGCCGGACAGGTCCCGCGGGGGGTGAGCAGTTCTTC.

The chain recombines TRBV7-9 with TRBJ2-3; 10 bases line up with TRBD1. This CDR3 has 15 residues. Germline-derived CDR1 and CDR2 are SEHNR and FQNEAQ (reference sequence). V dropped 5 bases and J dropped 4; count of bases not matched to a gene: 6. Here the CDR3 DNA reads TGTGCCAGCAGCCCTGGACAGGGGGTAGCAGATACGCAGTATTTT. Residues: CASSPGQGVADTQYF.

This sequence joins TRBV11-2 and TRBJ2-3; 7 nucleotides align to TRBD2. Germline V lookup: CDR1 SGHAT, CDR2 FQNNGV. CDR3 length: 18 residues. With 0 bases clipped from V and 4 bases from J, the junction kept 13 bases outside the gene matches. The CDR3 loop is CASSLDTRGGNRPDTQYF. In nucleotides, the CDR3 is TGTGCCAGCAGCTTAGATACAAGGGGAGGGAATCGCCCAGATACGCAGTATTTT.

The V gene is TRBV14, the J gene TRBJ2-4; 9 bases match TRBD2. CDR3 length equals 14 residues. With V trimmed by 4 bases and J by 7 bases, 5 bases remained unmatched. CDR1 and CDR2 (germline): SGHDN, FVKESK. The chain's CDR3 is CASSPSGAANIQYF. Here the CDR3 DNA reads TGTGCCAGCAGCCCTAGCGGGGCGGCGAACATTCAGTACTTC. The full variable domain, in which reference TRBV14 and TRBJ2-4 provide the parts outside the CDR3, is EAGVTQFPSHSVIEKGQTVTLRCDPISGHDNLYWYRRVMGKEIKFLLHFVKESKQDESGMPNNRFLAERTGGTYSTLKVQPAELEDSGVYFCASSPSGAANIQYFGAGTRLSVL.

The CDR3 loop is CASSLYRAANTEAFF. CDR3 DNA: TGTGCCAGCAGTTTATATCGGGCGGCGAACACTGAAGCTTTCTTT. The chain recombines TRBV27 with TRBJ1-1; D remains unclear. Per germline, CDR1 MNHEY and CDR2 SMNVEV (reference sequence). Trimming removed 1 base at V and 1 base at J, with 10 bases between. The CDR3 runs 15 residues.

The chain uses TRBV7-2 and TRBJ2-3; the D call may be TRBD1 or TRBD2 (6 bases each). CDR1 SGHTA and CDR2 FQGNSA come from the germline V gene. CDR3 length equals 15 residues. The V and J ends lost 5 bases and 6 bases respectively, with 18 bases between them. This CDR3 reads CASSQGGLPSDTQYF. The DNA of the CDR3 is TGTGCCAGCAGCCAAGGGGGGCTCCCCTCGGATACGCAGTATTTT.

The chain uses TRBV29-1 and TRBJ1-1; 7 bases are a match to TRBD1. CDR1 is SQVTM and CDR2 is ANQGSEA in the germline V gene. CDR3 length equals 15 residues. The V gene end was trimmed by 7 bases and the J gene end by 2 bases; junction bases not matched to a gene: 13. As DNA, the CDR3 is TGCAGCGGGACAGCACGGGGACAGCTAAACACTGAAGCTTTCTTT. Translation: CSGTARGQLNTEAFF.

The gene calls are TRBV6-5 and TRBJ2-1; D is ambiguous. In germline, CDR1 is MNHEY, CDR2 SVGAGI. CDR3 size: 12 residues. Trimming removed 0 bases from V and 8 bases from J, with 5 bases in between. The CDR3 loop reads CASSYSPDEQFF. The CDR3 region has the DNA TGTGCCAGCAGTTACTCTCCGGATGAGCAGTTCTTC.

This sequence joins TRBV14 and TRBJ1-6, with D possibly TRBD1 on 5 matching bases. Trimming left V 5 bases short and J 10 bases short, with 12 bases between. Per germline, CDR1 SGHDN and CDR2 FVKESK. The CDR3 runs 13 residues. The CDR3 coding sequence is TGTGCCAGCAGCTTCCGGGGCGAGTCACCCCTCCACTTT. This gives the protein CASSFRGESPLHF.

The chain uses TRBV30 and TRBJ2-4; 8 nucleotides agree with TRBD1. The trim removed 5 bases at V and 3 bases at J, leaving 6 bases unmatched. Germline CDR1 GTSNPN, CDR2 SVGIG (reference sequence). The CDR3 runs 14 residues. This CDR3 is CAWGTGLSKNIQYF. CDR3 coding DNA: TGTGCCTGGGGGACAGGACTTAGCAAAAACATTCAGTACTTC.

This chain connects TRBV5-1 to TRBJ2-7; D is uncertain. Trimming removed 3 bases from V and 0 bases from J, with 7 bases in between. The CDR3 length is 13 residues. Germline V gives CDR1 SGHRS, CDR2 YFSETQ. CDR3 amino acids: CASSYGISYEQYF. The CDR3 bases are TGCGCCAGCAGCTATGGGATCTCCTACGAGCAGTACTTC. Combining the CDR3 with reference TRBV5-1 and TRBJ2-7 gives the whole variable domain KAGVTQTPRYLIKTRGQQVTLSCSPISGHRSVSWYQQTPGQGLQFLFEYFSETQRNKGNFPGRFSGRQFSNSRSEMNVSTLELGDSALYLCASSYGISYEQYFGPGTRLTVT.

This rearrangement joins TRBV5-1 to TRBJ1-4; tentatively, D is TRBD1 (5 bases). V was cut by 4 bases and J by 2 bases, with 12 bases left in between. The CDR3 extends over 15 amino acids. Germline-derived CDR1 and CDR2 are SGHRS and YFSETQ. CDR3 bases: TGCGCCAGCAGCGACACCCGGGGGACTAATGAAAAACTGTTTTTT. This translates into CASSDTRGTNEKLFF.

CDR3 bases: TGTGCCAGCAGACAGGGAAGTGGAAACACCATATATTTT. This encodes CASRQGSGNTIYF. V usage is TRBV6-1 and J usage is TRBJ1-3, with D perhaps TRBD1 (6 bases). Germline V gene sequence: CDR1 MNHNS, CDR2 SASEGT. The CDR3 is made up of 13 amino acids. The V gene lost 6 bases and the J gene lost 3 bases, with 9 bases spanning the gap.

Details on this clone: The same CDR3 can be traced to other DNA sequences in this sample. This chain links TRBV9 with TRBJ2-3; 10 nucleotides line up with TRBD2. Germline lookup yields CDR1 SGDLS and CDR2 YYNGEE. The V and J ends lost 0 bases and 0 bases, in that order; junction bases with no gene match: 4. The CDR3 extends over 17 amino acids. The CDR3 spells CASSVGLAGASTDTQYF. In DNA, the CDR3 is TGTGCCAGCAGCGTAGGGCTAGCGGGAGCCAGCACAGATACGCAGTATTTT.

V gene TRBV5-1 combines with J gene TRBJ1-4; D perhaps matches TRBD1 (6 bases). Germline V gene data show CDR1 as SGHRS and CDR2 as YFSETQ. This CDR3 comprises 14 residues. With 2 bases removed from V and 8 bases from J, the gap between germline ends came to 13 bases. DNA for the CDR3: TGCGCCAGCAGCTTACTTATGGGGGCGGAAAAACTGTTTTTT. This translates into CASSLLMGAEKLFF.